This is a list of T cell receptor beta chains from one sample in a study of CD8+ T cells in alopecia areata. Produced via immunoSEQ multiplex PCR; TCRdb's table is partial and in-frame only. The table shows tens of thousands of clones, with 60% occurring only once. The specimen comprised CD8+ T cells sorted from blood, sampled at week 0. Receptors originate from a human donor with alopecia areata. Both conserved end residues are part of each CDR3. Fields, in order: J gene, V gene, D gene, CDR3 protein. The D gene is left open where the match is weak.

J: TRBJ1-1; V: TRBV27; D: TRBD1; CDR3: CASSFYRGLGEAFF
J: TRBJ2-7; V: TRBV18; D: TRBD1; CDR3: CASSPDRGHEQYF
J: TRBJ2-1; V: TRBV27; D: TRBD1; CDR3: CASSRQGVLNEQFF
J: TRBJ2-5; V: TRBV5-1; D: NA; CDR3: CASSLESGGETQYF
J: TRBJ2-4; V: TRBV7-9; D: TRBD1; CDR3: CASSLNTGGVKNIQYF
J: TRBJ1-2; V: TRBV9; D: NA; CDR3: CASSLVGGGYTF
J: TRBJ2-3; V: TRBV27; D: TRBD2; CDR3: CASSSPLAGATDTQYF
J: TRBJ2-1; V: TRBV20-1; D: NA; CDR3: CSDEYNEQFF
J: TRBJ2-7; V: TRBV14; D: TRBD2; CDR3: CASSRGTSLSYEQYF
J: TRBJ2-7; V: TRBV2; D: TRBD1; CDR3: CASSETTGTGAYEQYF
J: TRBJ2-1; V: TRBV10-3; D: TRBD2; CDR3: CAISANPKTSGSLGTNNEQFF
J: TRBJ2-1; V: TRBV30; D: NA; CDR3: CAWSYEGGGEYINEQFF
J: TRBJ2-1; V: TRBV5-4; D: TRBD2; CDR3: CASSQDSAGGPGNEQFF
J: TRBJ2-1; V: TRBV29-1; D: NA; CDR3: CSVTGSGSYNEQFF
J: TRBJ1-5; V: TRBV5-6; D: NA; CDR3: CASSLSGAAQPQHF
J: TRBJ2-1; V: TRBV5-6; D: NA; CDR3: CASSLEGNEQFF
J: TRBJ1-2; V: TRBV27; D: NA; CDR3: CASAYAGYGYGYTF
J: TRBJ2-7; V: TRBV20-1; D: NA; CDR3: CSARSYEQYF
J: TRBJ2-5; V: TRBV9; D: TRBD2; CDR3: CASSVERGASETQYF
J: TRBJ2-7; V: TRBV30; D: TRBD1; CDR3: CAWKPGQSNEQYF
J: TRBJ1-2; V: TRBV5-1; D: NA; CDR3: CASSPLDKRGYTF
J: TRBJ2-7; V: TRBV7-6; D: NA; CDR3: CASSLEFRYPQYF
J: TRBJ2-1; V: TRBV4-3; D: TRBD1; CDR3: CASGTGTYNEQFF
J: TRBJ1-4; V: TRBV27; D: NA; CDR3: CASSFKSTNEKLFF
J: TRBJ1-1; V: TRBV7-9; D: NA; CDR3: CASSLVRGAKNTEAFF
J: TRBJ2-1; V: TRBV29-1; D: TRBD2; CDR3: CSVEGTSDDEQFF
J: TRBJ2-5; V: TRBV13; D: TRBD2; CDR3: CASSLGSGGQRETQYF
J: TRBJ2-1; V: TRBV2; D: NA; CDR3: CASTVPGDSDYNEQFF
J: TRBJ1-5; V: TRBV27; D: NA; CDR3: CASSPDWGARDQPQHF
J: TRBJ2-7; V: TRBV9; D: NA; CDR3: CASSVDTSYYEQYF
J: TRBJ2-1; V: TRBV15; D: TRBD2; CDR3: CATSIGTSAYNEQFF
J: TRBJ1-1; V: TRBV5-1; D: NA; CDR3: CASSLGSHNPKMNTEAFF
J: TRBJ1-5; V: TRBV29-1; D: TRBD1; CDR3: CSVDLTRGPLRNQPQHF
J: TRBJ2-1; V: TRBV30; D: NA; CDR3: CAARGHEQFF
J: TRBJ1-2; V: TRBV28; D: NA; CDR3: CASRIRGNYGYTF
J: TRBJ2-7; V: TRBV14; D: NA; CDR3: CASSRLEVVYEQYF
J: TRBJ1-2; V: TRBV25-1; D: NA; CDR3: CASSGTANYGYTF
J: TRBJ1-1; V: TRBV29-1; D: NA; CDR3: CSVEDSDSSNTEAFF
J: TRBJ2-1; V: TRBV7-9; D: NA; CDR3: CASSSTGNEQFF
J: TRBJ2-7; V: TRBV25-1; D: NA; CDR3: CASSVSYEQYF
J: TRBJ2-1; V: TRBV30; D: NA; CDR3: CAWSSLYNEQFF
J: TRBJ1-1; V: TRBV2; D: NA; CDR3: CATEKGTIGFLAFF
J: TRBJ1-2; V: TRBV27; D: TRBD1; CDR3: CASGLDGTALYYGYTF
J: TRBJ2-7; V: TRBV29-1; D: TRBD1; CDR3: CSVESGQGAYEQYF
J: TRBJ1-5; V: TRBV2; D: NA; CDR3: CASSFYGQYNQPQHF
J: TRBJ2-1; V: TRBV6-5; D: TRBD2; CDR3: CASSYTLAGVGEQFF
J: TRBJ1-2; V: TRBV30; D: NA; CDR3: CAWTDGRGTGYTF
J: TRBJ1-2; V: TRBV30; D: NA; CDR3: CAWRDRINYGYTF
J: TRBJ2-5; V: TRBV10-2; D: NA; CDR3: CASSDRGPQETQYF